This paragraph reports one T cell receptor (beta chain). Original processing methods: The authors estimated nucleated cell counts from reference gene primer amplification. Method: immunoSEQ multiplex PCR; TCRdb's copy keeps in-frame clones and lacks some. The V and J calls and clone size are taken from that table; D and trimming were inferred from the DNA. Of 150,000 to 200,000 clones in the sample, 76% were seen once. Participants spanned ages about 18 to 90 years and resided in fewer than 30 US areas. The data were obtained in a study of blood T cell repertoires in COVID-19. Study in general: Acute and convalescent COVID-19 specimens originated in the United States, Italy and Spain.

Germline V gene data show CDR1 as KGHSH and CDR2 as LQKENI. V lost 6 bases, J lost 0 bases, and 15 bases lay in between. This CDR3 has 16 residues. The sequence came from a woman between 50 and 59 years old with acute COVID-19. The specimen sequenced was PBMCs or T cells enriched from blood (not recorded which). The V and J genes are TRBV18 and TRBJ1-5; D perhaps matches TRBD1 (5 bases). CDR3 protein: CASSPAGIYSNQPQHF. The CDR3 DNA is TGTGCCAGCTCTCCCGCAGGGATCTATAGCAATCAGCCCCAGCATTTT.